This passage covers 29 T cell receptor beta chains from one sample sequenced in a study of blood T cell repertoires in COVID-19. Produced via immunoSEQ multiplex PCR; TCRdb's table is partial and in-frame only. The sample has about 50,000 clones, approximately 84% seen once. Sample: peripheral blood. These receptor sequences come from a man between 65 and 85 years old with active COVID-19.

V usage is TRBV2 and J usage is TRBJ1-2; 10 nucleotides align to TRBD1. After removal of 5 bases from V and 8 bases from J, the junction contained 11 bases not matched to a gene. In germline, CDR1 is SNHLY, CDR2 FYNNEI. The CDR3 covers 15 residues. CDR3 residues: CASSRQGAQPNGYTF. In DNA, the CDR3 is TGTGCCAGCAGTCGACAGGGGGCTCAACCCAACGGCTACACCTTC.

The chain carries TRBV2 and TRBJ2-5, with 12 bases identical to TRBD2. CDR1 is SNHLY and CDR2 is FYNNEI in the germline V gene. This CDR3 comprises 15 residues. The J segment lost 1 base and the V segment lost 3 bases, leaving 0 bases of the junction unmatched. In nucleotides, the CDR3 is TGTGCCAGCAGTGAGACTAGCGGGAGCCAAGAGACCCAGTACTTC. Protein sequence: CASSETSGSQETQYF.

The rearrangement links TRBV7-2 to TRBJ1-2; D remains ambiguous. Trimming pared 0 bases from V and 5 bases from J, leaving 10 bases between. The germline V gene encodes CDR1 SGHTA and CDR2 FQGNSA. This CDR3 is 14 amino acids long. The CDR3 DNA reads TGTGCCAGCAGCTTAGCAAGAGGGCCGTATGGCTACACCTTC. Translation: CASSLARGPYGYTF.

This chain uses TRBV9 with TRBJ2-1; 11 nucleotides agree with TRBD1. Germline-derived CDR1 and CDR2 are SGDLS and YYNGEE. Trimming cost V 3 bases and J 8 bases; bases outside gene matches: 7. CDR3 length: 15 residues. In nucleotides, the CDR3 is TGTGCCAGCAGCGAAGGGGGACAGGGGGGTGATGAGCAGTTCTTC. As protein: CASSEGGQGGDEQFF.

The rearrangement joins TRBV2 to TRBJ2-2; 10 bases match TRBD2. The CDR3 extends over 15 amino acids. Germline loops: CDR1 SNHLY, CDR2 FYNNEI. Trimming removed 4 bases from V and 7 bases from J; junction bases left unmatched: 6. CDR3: CASSALAGGYGELFF. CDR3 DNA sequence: TGTGCCAGCAGTGCCTTAGCGGGAGGCTACGGGGAGCTGTTTTTT.

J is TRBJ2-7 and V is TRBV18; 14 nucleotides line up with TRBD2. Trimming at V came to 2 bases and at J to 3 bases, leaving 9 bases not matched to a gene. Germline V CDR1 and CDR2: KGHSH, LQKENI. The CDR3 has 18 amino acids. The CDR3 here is CASSPGLAGGLSVYEQYF. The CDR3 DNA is TGTGCCAGCTCACCAGGACTAGCGGGAGGCCTCTCCGTCTACGAGCAGTACTTC.

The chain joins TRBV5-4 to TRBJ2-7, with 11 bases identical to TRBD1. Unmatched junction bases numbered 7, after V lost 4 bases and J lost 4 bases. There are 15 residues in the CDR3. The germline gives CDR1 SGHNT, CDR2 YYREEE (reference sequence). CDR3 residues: CASSGGQGVFYEQYF. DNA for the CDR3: TGTGCCAGCAGCGGGGGACAGGGGGTTTTTTACGAGCAGTACTTC.

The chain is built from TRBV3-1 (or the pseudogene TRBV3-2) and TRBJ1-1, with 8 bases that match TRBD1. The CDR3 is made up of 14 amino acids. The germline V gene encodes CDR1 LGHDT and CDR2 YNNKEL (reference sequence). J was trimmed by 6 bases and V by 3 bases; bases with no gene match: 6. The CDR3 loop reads CASSHHDRGAEAFF. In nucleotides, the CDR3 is TGTGCCAGCAGCCATCACGACAGGGGAGCTGAAGCTTTCTTT.

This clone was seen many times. The CDR3 nucleotides read TGCGCCAGCAGCTTGGGGACAGGGGGCTACGAGCAGTACTTC. Translating it yields CASSLGTGGYEQYF. This chain links TRBV5-1 with TRBJ2-7; 10 bases are a match to TRBD1. CDR1 is SGHRS, CDR2 YFSETQ, per germline. This CDR3 has 14 residues. Losses at the gene ends were 0 bases for V and 3 bases for J; bases not matched to a gene: 0.

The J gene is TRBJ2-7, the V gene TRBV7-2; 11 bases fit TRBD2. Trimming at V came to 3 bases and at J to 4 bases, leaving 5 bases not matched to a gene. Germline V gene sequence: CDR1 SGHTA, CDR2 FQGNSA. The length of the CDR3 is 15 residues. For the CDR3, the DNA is TGTGCCAGCAGCTTTATGGGACTAGCGGAGTACGAGCAGTACTTC. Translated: CASSFMGLAEYEQYF.

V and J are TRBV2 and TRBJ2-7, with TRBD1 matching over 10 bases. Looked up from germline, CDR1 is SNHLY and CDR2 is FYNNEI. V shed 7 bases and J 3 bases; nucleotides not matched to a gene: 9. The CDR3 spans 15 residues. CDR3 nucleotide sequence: TGTGCCAGCAAAACCGGGACAGGGGATTTCTACGAGCAGTACTTC. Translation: CASKTGTGDFYEQYF.

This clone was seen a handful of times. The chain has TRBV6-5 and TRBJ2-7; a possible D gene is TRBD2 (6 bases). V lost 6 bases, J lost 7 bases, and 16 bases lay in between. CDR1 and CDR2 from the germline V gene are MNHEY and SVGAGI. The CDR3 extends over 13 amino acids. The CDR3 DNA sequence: TGTGCCAGCAGCGACCCGGGAGTTCGGGAGCAGTACTTC. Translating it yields CASSDPGVREQYF.

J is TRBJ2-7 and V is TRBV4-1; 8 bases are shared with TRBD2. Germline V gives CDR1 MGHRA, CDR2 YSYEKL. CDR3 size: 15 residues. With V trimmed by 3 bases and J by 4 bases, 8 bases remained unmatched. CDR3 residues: CASSHMTSADYEQYF. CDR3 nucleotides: TGCGCCAGCAGCCACATGACTAGCGCGGATTACGAGCAGTACTTC.

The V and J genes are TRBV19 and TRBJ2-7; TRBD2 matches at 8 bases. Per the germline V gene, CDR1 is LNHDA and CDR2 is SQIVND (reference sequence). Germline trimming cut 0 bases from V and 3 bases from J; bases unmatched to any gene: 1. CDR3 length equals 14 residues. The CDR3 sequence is CASSIDSGSYEQYF. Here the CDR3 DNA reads TGTGCCAGTAGTATAGACAGCGGGAGCTACGAGCAGTACTTC.

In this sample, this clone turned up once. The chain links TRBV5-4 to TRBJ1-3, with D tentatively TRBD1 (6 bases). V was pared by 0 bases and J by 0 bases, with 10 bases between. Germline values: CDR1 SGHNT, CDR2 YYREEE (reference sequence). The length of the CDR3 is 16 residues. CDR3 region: CASSLGQDTSGNTIYF. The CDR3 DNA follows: TGTGCCAGCAGCTTGGGACAGGACACCTCTGGAAACACCATATATTTT.

This chain's CDR3 is CATSDGQGARETQYF. The CDR3 coding sequence is TGTGCCACCAGTGATGGACAGGGGGCGCGAGAGACCCAGTACTTC. The V and J genes are TRBV24-1 and TRBJ2-5, with 11 bases lining up with TRBD1. Trimming at V came to 3 bases and at J to 4 bases, leaving 3 bases not matched to a gene. The CDR3 has 15 residues. Germline V gene lookup returns CDR1 KGHDR and CDR2 SFDVKD.

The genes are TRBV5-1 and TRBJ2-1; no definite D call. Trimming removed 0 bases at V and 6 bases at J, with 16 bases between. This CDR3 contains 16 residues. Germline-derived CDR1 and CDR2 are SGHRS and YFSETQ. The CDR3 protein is CASSLEGRPLFNEQFF. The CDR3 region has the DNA TGCGCCAGCAGCTTGGAAGGCAGGCCCCTTTTCAATGAGCAGTTCTTC.

CDR3 bases: TGCGCCAGCAACGCGGGAGGCTGGGAGACCCAGTACTTC. Its translation: CASNAGGWETQYF. This chain links TRBV5-1 with TRBJ2-5, with 8 nucleotides matching TRBD2. CDR1 and CDR2 (germline): SGHRS, YFSETQ. The CDR3 is 13 amino acids. The trim removed 6 bases at V and 5 bases at J, leaving 6 bases unmatched.

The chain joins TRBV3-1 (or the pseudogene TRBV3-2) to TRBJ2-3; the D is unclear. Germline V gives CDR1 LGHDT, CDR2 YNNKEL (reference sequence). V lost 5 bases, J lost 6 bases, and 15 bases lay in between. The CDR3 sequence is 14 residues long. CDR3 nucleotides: TGTGCCAGCAGCTTAAGCGACGTGGCCGATACGCAGTATTTT. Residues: CASSLSDVADTQYF.

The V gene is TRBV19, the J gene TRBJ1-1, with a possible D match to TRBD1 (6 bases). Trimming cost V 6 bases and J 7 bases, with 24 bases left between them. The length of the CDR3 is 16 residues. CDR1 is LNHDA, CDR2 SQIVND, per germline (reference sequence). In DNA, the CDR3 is TGTGCCAGTAGCCGGGCCGGACAGCCCATAATCTATGAAGCTTTCTTT. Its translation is CASSRAGQPIIYEAFF.

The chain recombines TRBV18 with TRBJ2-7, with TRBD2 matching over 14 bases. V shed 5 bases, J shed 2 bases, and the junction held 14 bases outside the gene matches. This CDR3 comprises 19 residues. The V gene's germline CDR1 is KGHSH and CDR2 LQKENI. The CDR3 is CASSAPGLAGATPAYEQYF. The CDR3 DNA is TGTGCCAGCTCAGCCCCGGGACTAGCGGGAGCAACCCCTGCCTACGAGCAGTACTTC. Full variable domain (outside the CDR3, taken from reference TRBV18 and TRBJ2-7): NAGVMQNPRHLVRRRGQEARLRCSPMKGHSHVYWYRQLPEEGLKFMVYLQKENIIDESGMPKERFSAEFPKEGPSILRIQQVVRGDSAAYFCASSAPGLAGATPAYEQYFGPGTRLTVT.

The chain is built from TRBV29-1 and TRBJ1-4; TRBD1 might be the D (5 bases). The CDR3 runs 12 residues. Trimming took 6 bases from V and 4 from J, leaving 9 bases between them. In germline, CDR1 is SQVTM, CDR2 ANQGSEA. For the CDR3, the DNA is TGCAGCGTATTGACAGTTAATGAAAAACTGTTTTTT. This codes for CSVLTVNEKLFF.

As DNA, the CDR3 is TGTGCCAGCTCACCACCCGGCACAGATACGCAGTATTTT. Its protein is CASSPPGTDTQYF. This chain connects TRBV18 to TRBJ2-3; D gene ambiguous. This CDR3 contains 13 residues. The germline V gene encodes CDR1 KGHSH and CDR2 LQKENI. V lost 0 bases to trimming and J lost 1 base, with 2 bases between them. Based on the CDR3 plus reference TRBV18 and TRBJ2-3, the full variable domain is NAGVMQNPRHLVRRRGQEARLRCSPMKGHSHVYWYRQLPEEGLKFMVYLQKENIIDESGMPKERFSAEFPKEGPSILRIQQVVRGDSAAYFCASSPPGTDTQYFGPGTRLTVL.

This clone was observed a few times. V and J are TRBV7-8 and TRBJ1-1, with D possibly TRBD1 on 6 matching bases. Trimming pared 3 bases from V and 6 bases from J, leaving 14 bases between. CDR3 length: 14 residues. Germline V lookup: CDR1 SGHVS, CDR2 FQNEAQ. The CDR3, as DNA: TGTGCCAGCAGCTTTCGGGACAAGGTCGCTGAAGCTTTCTTT. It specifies CASSFRDKVAEAFF.

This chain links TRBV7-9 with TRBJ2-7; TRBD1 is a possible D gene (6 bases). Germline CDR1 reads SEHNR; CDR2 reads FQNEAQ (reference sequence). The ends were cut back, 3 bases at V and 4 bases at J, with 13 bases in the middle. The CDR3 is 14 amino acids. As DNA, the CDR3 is TGTGCCAGCAGCTTCTCTTCACAGGGTTACGAGCAGTACTTC. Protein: CASSFSSQGYEQYF. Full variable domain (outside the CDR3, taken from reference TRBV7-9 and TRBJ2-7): DTGVSQNPRHKITKRGQNVTFRCDPISEHNRLYWYRQTLGQGPEFLTYFQNEAQLEKSRLLSDRFSAERPKGSFSTLEIQRTEQGDSAMYLCASSFSSQGYEQYFGPGTRLTVT.

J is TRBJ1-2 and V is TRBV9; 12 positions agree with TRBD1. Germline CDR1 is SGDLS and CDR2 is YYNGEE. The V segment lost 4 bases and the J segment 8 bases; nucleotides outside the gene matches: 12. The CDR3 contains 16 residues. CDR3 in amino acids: CASSFSPGQGAGGYTF. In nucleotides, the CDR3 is TGTGCCAGCAGCTTCTCACCGGGACAGGGGGCGGGAGGCTACACCTTC.

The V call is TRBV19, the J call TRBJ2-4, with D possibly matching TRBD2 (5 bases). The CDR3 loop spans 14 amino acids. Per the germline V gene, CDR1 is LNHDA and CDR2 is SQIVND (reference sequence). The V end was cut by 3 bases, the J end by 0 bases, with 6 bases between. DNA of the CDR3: TGTGCCAGTAGTATCGGACTAGCCAAAAACATTCAGTACTTC. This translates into CASSIGLAKNIQYF.

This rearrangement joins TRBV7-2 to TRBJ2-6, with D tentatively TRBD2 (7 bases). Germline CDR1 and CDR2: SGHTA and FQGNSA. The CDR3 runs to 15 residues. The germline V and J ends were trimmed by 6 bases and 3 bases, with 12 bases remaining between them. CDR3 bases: TGTGCCAGCAGGGCGGGGGCCGGTGGGGCCAACGTCCTGACTTTC. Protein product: CASRAGAGGANVLTF.

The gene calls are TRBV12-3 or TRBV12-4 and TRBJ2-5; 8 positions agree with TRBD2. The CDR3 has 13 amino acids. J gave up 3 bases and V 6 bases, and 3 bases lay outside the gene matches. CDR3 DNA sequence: TGTGCCAGCAGCCAACTAGCGGAAGAGACCCAGTACTTC. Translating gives CASSQLAEETQYF.